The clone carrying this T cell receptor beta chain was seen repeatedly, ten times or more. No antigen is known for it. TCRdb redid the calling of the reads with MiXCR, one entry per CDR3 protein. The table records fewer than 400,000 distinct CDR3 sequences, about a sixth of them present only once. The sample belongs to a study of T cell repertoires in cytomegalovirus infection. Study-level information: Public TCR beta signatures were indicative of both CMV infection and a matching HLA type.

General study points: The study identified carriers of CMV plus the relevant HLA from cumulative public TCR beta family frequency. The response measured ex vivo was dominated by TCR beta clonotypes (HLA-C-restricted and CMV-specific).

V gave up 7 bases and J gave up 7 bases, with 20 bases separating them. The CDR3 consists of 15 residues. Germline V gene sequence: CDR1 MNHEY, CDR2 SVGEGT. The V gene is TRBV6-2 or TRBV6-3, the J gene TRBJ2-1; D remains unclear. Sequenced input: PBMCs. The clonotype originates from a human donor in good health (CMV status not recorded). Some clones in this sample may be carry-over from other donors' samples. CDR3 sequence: CASTKGTSELNEQFF. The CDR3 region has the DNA TGTGCCAGCACCAAGGGAACTTCCGAATTGAATGAGCAGTTCTTC.